This is a list of T cell receptor beta chains from one sample in a study of siplizumab effects on memory and regulatory T cells. Produced via immunoSEQ multiplex PCR; TCRdb's table is partial and in-frame only. The sample lists 75,000 to 100,000 clones, about 94% occurring once. The specimen was non-Treg CD4+ T cells sorted from blood. These receptors originate from a human donor in good health. CDR3s include the opening cysteine and the closing phenylalanine or tryptophan. The D gene is left open where the match is weak. Only part of the rows carry a size: once, few, many, or a class if the clone is expanded.

j_call v_call d_call cdr3_length clone_size cdr3_nt cdr3_aa
TRBJ2-7 TRBV7-2 . 14 . TGTGCCAGCAGCCCCGGGGACCGCCCCTACGAGCAGTACTTC CASSPGDRPYEQYF
TRBJ1-3 TRBV7-8 . 14 . TGTGCCAGCAGCTTGCGTAGGGACGGAAACACCATATATTTT CASSLRRDGNTIYF
TRBJ2-7 TRBV12-5 . 14 . TGTGCTAGTGGCCGGGACGGGGGGCGATACGAGCAGTACTTC CASGRDGGRYEQYF
TRBJ1-1 TRBV18 . 15 . TGTGCCAGCTCCTCAGACCGAGCCTATGATACTGAAGCTTTCTTT CASSSDRAYDTEAFF
TRBJ2-7 TRBV5-1 . 15 . TGCGCCAGCAGCTTGGCCGGGCAGGGATTGGACGAGCAGTACTTC CASSLAGQGLDEQYF
TRBJ1-4 TRBV25-1 TRBD1 13 . TGTGCCAGTCTGAGGACAGGGAATGAAAAACTGTTTTTT CASLRTGNEKLFF
TRBJ2-2 TRBV18 . 11 . TGTGCCAGCTCACCCGTCGGGGAGCTGTTTTTT CASSPVGELFF
TRBJ2-3 TRBV7-2 . 14 once TGTGCCAGCAGCCGTGGTGAGGGTCTCGATACGCAGTATTTT CASSRGEGLDTQYF
TRBJ1-1 TRBV20-1 . 11 . TGCAGTGCCCTAATGAACACTGAAGCTTTCTTT CSALMNTEAFF
TRBJ2-1 TRBV6-5 TRBD2 15 once TGTGCCAGCAGTCTAGCGGGAGAGTCCTACAATGAGCAGTTCTTC CASSLAGESYNEQFF